This T cell receptor beta chain was identified during a study of T cell responses to AZD1222 COVID-19 vaccine. Overall study results and limits: As reported, nearly half of all spike-specific TCRs target variant regions that are unmutated. Compared with day 0, the breadth and depth of the Spike-specific TCR repertoire rose significantly after two doses of AZD1222. Dominant CD4 TCR responses targeted spike regions 160-218 and 743-854. Just a handful of people given AZD1222 tested seropositive at baseline.

This clone was counted a single time. The antigen remains unidentified. From germline, CDR1 is MNHEY and CDR2 SVGAGI. This CDR3 has 14 residues. V shed 11 bases and J shed 7 bases, with 21 bases lying between them. Sequencing was performed with immunoSEQ multiplex PCR; in TCRdb, only in-frame clones are kept and a portion is missing. The sample yields some 150,000 clones, less than 90% seen once. V is TRBV6-5 and J is TRBJ2-1; the D gene is possibly TRBD2 (7 bases). Sequenced material: peripheral blood, taken on day 0 of MenACWY control vaccination. This receptor was identified in an adult in good health. This chain's CDR3 is CAHGGGAISNEQFF. CDR3 coding DNA: TGTGCCCATGGCGGGGGCGCAATTAGTAATGAGCAGTTCTTC.